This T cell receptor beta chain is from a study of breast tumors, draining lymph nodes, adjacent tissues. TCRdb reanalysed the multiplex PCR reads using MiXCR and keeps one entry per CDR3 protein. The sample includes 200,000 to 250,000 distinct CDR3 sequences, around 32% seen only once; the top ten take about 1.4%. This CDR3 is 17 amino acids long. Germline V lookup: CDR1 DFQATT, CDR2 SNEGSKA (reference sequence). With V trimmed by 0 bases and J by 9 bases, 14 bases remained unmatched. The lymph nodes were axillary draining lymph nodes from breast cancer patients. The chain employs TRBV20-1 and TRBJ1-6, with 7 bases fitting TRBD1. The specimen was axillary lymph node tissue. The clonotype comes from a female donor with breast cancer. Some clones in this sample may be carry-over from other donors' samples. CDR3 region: CSARDEGLGGSGSPLHF. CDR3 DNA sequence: TGCAGTGCTAGAGATGAGGGGCTAGGGGGCAGCGGTTCACCCCTCCACTTT.